This T cell receptor beta chain stems from a study of blood T cell repertoires in COVID-19. TCRdb keeps only in-frame clones here, not all; method: immunoSEQ multiplex PCR. This repertoire shows roughly 40,000 clones, about 70% found once; its top ten account for 8.5%. CDR1 and CDR2 (germline): MNHEY, SMNVEV (reference sequence). V was pared by 4 bases and J by 3 bases, with 5 bases of the junction left unmatched. The CDR3 loop spans 15 amino acids. Source material: peripheral blood. The TCR was taken from a man between 65 and 85 years old with active or convalescent COVID-19. V and J are TRBV27 and TRBJ1-5, with 8 bases fitting TRBD1. The CDR3 DNA is TGTGCCAGCAGTTCTCAGGGGGCGTTCAATCAGCCCCAGCATTTT. Its protein product is CASSSQGAFNQPQHF.